This paragraph covers one T cell receptor beta chain sequence. No antigen is known for it. The junction shows a germline mismatch at one end, possibly a read error. These data originate in a study of beta chain features in type 1 diabetes (dated by TCRdb to 2016 to 2019). Regarding the complete study: Patients and healthy donors did not differ in mean age, gender distribution, total cell number or subset yield. Across all samples, about 110 million sorted cells were examined, and cell number per subset correlated strongly with RNA yield. In the study, TCRB repertoires of sorted circulating CD4+ T cell subsets from recently diagnosed type 1 diabetes patients were compared with those of matched healthy donors. Regulatory and stem cell-like memory subsets were obtained from only 8 patients and about eight healthy donors, while naive and central memory subsets were obtained from all 30 or so donors.

Broader findings and caveats from the paper: The naive, central memory and regulatory TCRB repertoires appeared to resemble one another more closely among patients than among healthy donors. Patients with type 1 diabetes made fewer insertions and deleted more nucleotides at VDJ recombination sites, implying thymic rearrangement abnormalities. Because cDNA was sequenced instead of genomic DNA, highly expressing activated cells could be over-represented, though the groups showed no difference in activation or CD3 levels. HLA sub-analyses involved small numbers of individuals, so any influence of HLA type on TCRB rearrangement remained unresolved. In all four CD4+ subsets, TCRB CDR3 length was moderately but significantly shorter in type 1 diabetes patients. Shorter templates might be favored by PCR, yet because patient and control samples were amplified and corrected together, any such skew would affect both groups equally.

For CDR1 and CDR2, the germline V gene lists MNHNS and SASEGT. The CDR3 runs 11 residues from the cysteine to the phenylalanine. Kept here is only the CDR3 DNA, which spans 33 bases and is read in frame from base 1. Each donor gave one peripheral blood draw, averaging approximately 110 mL, which was collected into heparinised tubes. Using a panel that included CD45RO, CCR7, CD25, CD127, CD95 and CD27, naive, central memory, regulatory and stem cell-like memory CD4+ T cells were sorted on a BD FACSAria II. Every sorted population had a purity above 95%. PBMCs were isolated right away by Lymphoprep density gradient centrifugation and were stained directly, without culture. To minimize batch effects, samples were stained and sorted in pairs, one healthy donor with one patient per experiment. The entire amount of isolated RNA was reverse transcribed using the High Capacity cDNA Reverse Transcription Kit, so the sequenced TCRB transcripts were expressed ones. Deep immunoSEQ sequencing was performed on naive, central memory and regulatory T cell samples, with an average of approximately 4 million total reads per sample. Sorted cells were lysed in RLT buffer and RNA was extracted with DNase-treated RNeasy Micro or Mini kits, depending on cell number. To prevent cross-contamination, every cell subset was processed on its own, while patient and healthy donor samples were processed together. Using the immunoSEQ multiplex PCR, TCRB sequences were amplified from cDNA into 87-bp fragments spanning the CDR3 region. Amplicons were sequenced on the Illumina HiSeq platform. Per the original workflow: Synthetic template baselines were used to correct PCR bias computationally, reads within Hamming distance 2 were collapsed together, and singletons that could not be merged were discarded. Reads were aligned against IMGT to assign V, D and J genes, CDR3 length and insertions or deletions at six rearrangement sites. Within each subset, clonotype counts were normalized to sorted cell number, and only after that were true diversity and Gini coefficients computed with the tcR R package. The overlap coefficient, calculated on TCRB nucleotide sequences, was used to measure repertoire sharing. The table was pulled from immuneACCESS by TCRdb, which kept in-frame rearrangements only. Such tables lose some clones; where checked, under half of the loss comes from unresolved V genes, and the rest has no known cause. That table furnishes V, J and clone size, whereas the DNA furnished D and trimming. This sample gives about 40,000 clones in total; 49% of them show up just once. The biggest ten clones account for 0.6% to 0.9% of the sample.

Input material: central memory CD4+ T cells from blood. The rearranged segments are TRBV6-1 and TRBJ1-2; a confident D gene designation cannot be given. This TCR derives from a woman aged 18-30 years in good health. The bases are TGTGCCAGCAGTGAAACTAGGAGGAGGGCTTTC. It encodes CASSETRRRAF.